This T cell receptor beta chain was recovered during a study of neurological immune-mediated disorders. Broader study findings: Phylogenetic grouping assigned the repertoires of 18 of 34 multiple sclerosis patients to one related-CDR3 cluster, which constitutes a possible signature.

This clonotype was observed at least ten times. Its matching antigen is unknown. Germline V gene data show CDR1 as SGHRS and CDR2 as YFSETQ. The V gene lost 3 bases and the J gene lost 8 bases, with 17 bases spanning the gap. The CDR3 runs 14 residues. TCRdb reprocessed the 5' RACE reads via MiXCR and lists one record per CDR3 protein. The table has about 52,000 distinct CDR3 sequences, over 3.5% seen once. The source of this sequence is a man in his 60s with multiple sclerosis. The rearrangement links TRBV5-1 to TRBJ1-1, with TRBD1 as a possible D gene (5 bases). The sequenced sample consisted of PBMCs. The CDR3 region is CASSSLEFRGEAFF. CDR3 nucleotides: TGCGCCAGCAGCTCCTTAGAATTTCGGGGCGAAGCTTTCTTT.